A single sample gave rise to the 18 T cell receptor beta chains below, sequenced in a study of Ad26.COV2.S vaccination and SARS-CoV-2 variants. The repertoire was sequenced with immunoSEQ multiplex PCR; TCRdb's copy has only in-frame clones and lacks some. The table lists about 350,000 clones, 80% to 90% of them singletons. Treatment given: around 19 received Ad26.COV2.S at low or high dose, single or two shots; 5 received placebo; per-sample allocation not given. Collection of samples fell on day 63 after the first vaccine or placebo injection. The sample consisted of peripheral blood, taken in a trial of Ad26.COV2.S vaccine versus placebo. Source of these receptors: a person aged 18 to 65 who received the Ad26.COV2.S COVID-19 vaccine or a placebo.

This chain connects TRBV27 to TRBJ1-6, with 8 positions matching TRBD1. CDR1 is MNHEY, CDR2 SMNVEV, per germline (reference sequence). The CDR3 contains 18 residues. With V trimmed by 2 bases and J by 4 bases, 10 bases remained unmatched. The CDR3 region has the DNA TGTGCCAGCAGTTTAGTCGCGGACAGGGAAGCTTATAATTCACCCCTCCACTTT. Its protein is CASSLVADREAYNSPLHF.

V and J are TRBV9 and TRBJ2-7; D remains ambiguous. CDR3 size: 14 residues. The germline V and J ends were trimmed by 0 bases and 3 bases, with 10 bases remaining between them. The germline CDR1 and CDR2 sequences are SGDLS and YYNGEE. For the CDR3, the DNA is TGTGCCAGCAGCGTAGCTCCCGAGAGCTACGAGCAGTACTTC. This translates into CASSVAPESYEQYF.

The CDR3 sequence: CAISESPVNEKLFF. In nucleotides, the CDR3 is TGTGCCATCAGTGAGTCGCCAGTTAATGAAAAACTGTTTTTT. The V gene is TRBV10-3, the J gene TRBJ1-4; D remains unclear. With 0 bases removed from V and 4 bases from J, the gap between germline ends came to 6 bases. The CDR3 totals 14 residues. CDR1 and CDR2 from the germline V gene are ENHRY and SYGVKD.

This chain links TRBV28 with TRBJ2-1, with D uncertain. The CDR3 is 11 residues long. Germline lookup yields CDR1 MDHEN and CDR2 SYDVKM. V dropped 8 bases and J dropped 8 bases, with 10 bases sitting between them. The CDR3, as DNA: TGTGCCAGCGCCTCGATCTATGAGCAGTTCTTC. Translating gives CASASIYEQFF.

This rearrangement joins TRBV5-1 to TRBJ2-5, with TRBD1 matching over 10 bases. This CDR3 comprises 16 residues. Germline V gene data show CDR1 as SGHRS and CDR2 as YFSETQ. Unmatched junction bases numbered 9, after V lost 3 bases and J lost 4 bases. CDR3 DNA sequence: TGCGCCAGCAGCTGGTCGGGACAGGGGTCGGCAGAGACCCAGTACTTC. Translating it yields CASSWSGQGSAETQYF.

V gene TRBV20-1 combines with J gene TRBJ2-3; TRBD1 aligns across 9 bases. Germline trimming cut 3 bases from V and 3 bases from J; bases unmatched to any gene: 7. This CDR3 is built from 15 residues. Germline CDR1 reads DFQATT; CDR2 reads SNEGSKA (reference sequence). The CDR3 DNA sequence: TGCAGTGCTAGTCCCCCGGGACAGGGAACAGATACGCAGTATTTT. It yields the protein CSASPPGQGTDTQYF.

V is TRBV5-8 and J is TRBJ2-1; 9 nucleotides line up with TRBD1. The germline gives CDR1 SGHTS, CDR2 YDEGEE. This CDR3 is 15 amino acids long. V was clipped by 0 bases and J by 8 bases; unmatched bases: 6. This chain's CDR3 is CASSLAGTGLDEQFF. The CDR3 bases are TGTGCCAGCAGCTTGGCCGGGACAGGGTTGGATGAGCAGTTCTTC.

About this clone: The same CDR3 can be traced to other DNA sequences in this sample. CDR3 nucleotides: TGTGCCAGCAGTCGGGACCTAAAGAACACCGGGGAGCTGTTTTTT. Translation gives CASSRDLKNTGELFF. The rearrangement joins TRBV6-5 to TRBJ2-2; D might be TRBD1 or TRBD2, each matching 5 bases. CDR3 length: 15 amino acids. Germline V lookup: CDR1 MNHEY, CDR2 SVGAGI. V lost 5 bases and J lost 1, with 11 bases in between.

In DNA form, the CDR3 reads TGTGCCAGCAGCTTGGGAGGGGGCGAGCAGTACTTC. Encoded protein: CASSLGGGEQYF. The chain carries TRBV5-4 and TRBJ2-7, with a weak D call TRBD1 (6 bases). The length of the CDR3 is 12 residues. Germline CDR1 and CDR2: SGHNT and YYREEE (reference sequence). The V gene lost 0 bases and the J gene lost 6 bases, with 7 bases spanning the gap.

This CDR3 reads CASSQGYLAGSADTQYF. CDR3 nucleotides: TGTGCCAGCAGCCAAGGTTATCTAGCGGGATCGGCAGATACGCAGTATTTT. The chain combines TRBV3-1 (or the pseudogene TRBV3-2) with TRBJ2-3; 9 bases are a match to TRBD2. Trimming took 1 base from V and 4 from J; bases not matched to a gene: 9. This CDR3 has 17 residues. The germline gives CDR1 LGHDT, CDR2 YNNKEL (reference sequence).

This chain connects TRBV6-1 to TRBJ2-4; the match to TRBD2 covers 8 bases. With 4 bases clipped from V and 1 base from J, the junction kept 9 bases outside the gene matches. The CDR3 loop spans 17 amino acids. Looked up from germline, CDR1 is MNHNS and CDR2 is SASEGT. The DNA for the CDR3 is TGTGCCAGCAGTGCTTTACAGGGCGGGGGGGCCAAAAACATTCAGTACTTC. Protein product: CASSALQGGGAKNIQYF.

The chain joins TRBV6-2 or TRBV6-3 to TRBJ1-4, with D possibly being TRBD1 (5 bases). The V gene lost 2 bases and the J gene lost 5 bases, with 9 bases spanning the gap. Per the germline V gene, CDR1 is MNHEY and CDR2 is SVGEGT. CDR3 length: 14 residues. CDR3 coding DNA: TGTGCCAGCAGTTACGGGGGGTCGAATGAAAAACTGTTTTTT. Its protein product is CASSYGGSNEKLFF.

The chain couples TRBV14 to TRBJ1-1, with D maybe TRBD1 (5 bases). Per the germline V gene, CDR1 is SGHDN and CDR2 is FVKESK. This CDR3 spans 13 amino acids. Trimming pared 5 bases from V and 10 bases from J, leaving 17 bases between. The CDR3 DNA follows: TGTGCCAGCAGCGGCCTTCGGGGGACCGGAGCTTTCTTT. As protein: CASSGLRGTGAFF.

This clone appeared once. The gene calls are TRBV19 and TRBJ1-1; perhaps TRBD1 as D (5 bases). Looked up from germline, CDR1 is LNHDA and CDR2 is SQIVND (reference sequence). Trimming stripped 3 bases from V and 0 bases from J, with 8 bases between. CDR3 length: 14 residues. The CDR3 is CASSMGPVNTEAFF. The CDR3 DNA reads TGTGCCAGTAGTATGGGGCCCGTGAACACTGAAGCTTTCTTT.

The chain is built from TRBV7-9 and TRBJ2-2, with 13 bases matching TRBD2. This CDR3 region has 16 residues. J gave up 7 bases and V 7 bases, and 9 bases lay outside the gene matches. Germline CDR1 and CDR2: SEHNR and FQNEAQ (reference sequence). The CDR3 here is CASKGGLAGVIGELFF. The CDR3 DNA sequence: TGTGCCAGCAAGGGTGGACTAGCGGGAGTTATCGGGGAGCTGTTTTTT. Drawing the rest from reference TRBV7-9 and TRBJ2-2, the complete variable domain is DTGVSQNPRHKITKRGQNVTFRCDPISEHNRLYWYRQTLGQGPEFLTYFQNEAQLEKSRLLSDRFSAERPKGSFSTLEIQRTEQGDSAMYLCASKGGLAGVIGELFFGEGSRLTVL.

The chain combines TRBV5-5 with TRBJ2-7; D is undetermined. Trimming stripped 1 base from V and 1 base from J, with 9 bases between. Germline lookup yields CDR1 SGHKS and CDR2 YYEKEE (reference sequence). This CDR3 contains 14 residues. CDR3 in DNA: TGTGCCAGCAGCTTGATGGCAGGTTCCTACGAGCAGTACTTC. This sequence encodes CASSLMAGSYEQYF.

The chain couples TRBV11-2 to TRBJ1-4; 8 bases fit TRBD1. Germline V CDR1 and CDR2: SGHAT, FQNNGV. The CDR3 has 16 residues. V lost 7 bases, J lost 6 bases, and 13 bases stayed unmatched. CDR3 residues: CASTRRTGRGDEKLFF. The CDR3 bases are TGTGCCAGCACCCGGAGGACAGGGAGGGGGGATGAAAAACTGTTTTTT. Combining the CDR3 with reference TRBV11-2 and TRBJ1-4 gives the whole variable domain EAGVAQSPRYKIIEKRQSVAFWCNPISGHATLYWYQQILGQGPKLLIQFQNNGVVDDSQLPKDRFSAERLKGVDSTLKIQPAKLEDSAVYLCASTRRTGRGDEKLFFGSGTQLSVL.

V usage is TRBV5-1 and J usage is TRBJ1-2, with D perhaps TRBD1 (6 bases). Germline CDR1 SGHRS, CDR2 YFSETQ. V was pared by 0 bases and J by 0 bases, with 12 bases between. The CDR3 has 16 residues. This CDR3 is CASSLDPGHPNYGYTF. The CDR3 nucleotides are TGCGCCAGCAGCTTGGACCCGGGACACCCTAACTATGGCTACACCTTC.